The 20 T cell receptor beta chains below all came from one sample that was sequenced in a study of cytomegalovirus exposure and HLA in healthy donors. PCR used 60 Vbeta primers and 13 Jbeta primers. Sequencing was performed with immunoSEQ multiplex PCR; in TCRdb, only in-frame clones are kept and a portion is missing. The profile covers approximately 240,000 clones, with around 89% appearing a single time and about 1% taken by the ten largest. Sequenced sample: PBMCs. These receptors all stem from a woman aged 18 to 35 in good health and CMV-seronegative.

The rearrangement uses TRBV19 and TRBJ1-2, with 7 bases identical to TRBD1. Germline V CDR1 and CDR2: LNHDA, SQIVND (reference sequence). J gave up 7 bases and V 5 bases, and 13 bases lay outside the gene matches. There are 15 residues in the CDR3. CDR3: CASSPTDRVRFGYTF. For the CDR3, the DNA is TGTGCCAGTAGTCCCACCGACAGGGTCAGGTTTGGCTACACCTTC.

The V gene is TRBV6-6, the J gene TRBJ2-7; possible D gene TRBD2, 6 bases. The germline gives CDR1 MNHNY, CDR2 SVGAGI (reference sequence). The germline V and J ends were trimmed by 5 bases and 1 base, with 15 bases remaining between them. This CDR3 is built from 15 residues. This CDR3 is CASSSPSGTSYEQYF. The CDR3 region has the DNA TGTGCCAGCAGTAGTCCCTCCGGGACTTCCTACGAGCAGTACTTC.

This chain joins TRBV2 and TRBJ1-5, with TRBD1 matching over 9 bases. With 5 bases clipped from V and 7 bases from J, the junction kept 6 bases outside the gene matches. Germline CDR1 and CDR2: SNHLY and FYNNEI. The length of the CDR3 is 14 residues. CDR3 DNA sequence: TGTGCCAGCAGTATGGACAGGGGAACCCAGCCCCAGCATTTT. This codes for CASSMDRGTQPQHF.

V gene TRBV19 combines with J gene TRBJ1-1; tentatively, D is TRBD1 (6 bases). The CDR3 runs 14 residues. Trimming left V 3 bases short and J 3 bases short, with 11 bases between. From germline, CDR1 is LNHDA and CDR2 SQIVND (reference sequence). CDR3 DNA: TGTGCCAGTAGTATGGTAGGGGGGGACACTGAAGCTTTCTTT. It specifies CASSMVGGDTEAFF.

As to this clone: A read error may produce the germline difference seen at one junction end. The chain couples TRBV7-9 to TRBJ1-2; D is ambiguous. Germline V lookup: CDR1 SEHNR, CDR2 FQNEAQ (reference sequence). This CDR3 has 15 amino acids. CDR3 bases: TGTTCCAGCAGCCTACGCGACCGGGTTAACTATGGCTACACCTTC. Protein: CSSSLRDRVNYGYTF. The variable domain in full, with the rest retrieved from reference TRBV7-9 and TRBJ1-2, is DTGVSQNPRHKITKRGQNVTFRCDPISEHNRLYWYRQTLGQGPEFLTYFQNEAQLEKSRLLSDRFSAERPKGSFSTLEIQRTEQGDSAMYLCSSSLRDRVNYGYTFGSGTRLTVV.

This chain uses TRBV13 with TRBJ1-1; TRBD1 might be the D (6 bases). This CDR3 has 15 amino acids. Trimming left V 5 bases short and J 1 base short, with 14 bases between. Germline CDR1 and CDR2: PRHDT and FYEKMQ (reference sequence). CDR3 sequence: CASSPLGAGNTEAFF. DNA for the CDR3: TGTGCCAGCAGCCCCCTGGGGGCAGGGAACACTGAAGCTTTCTTT.

The chain couples TRBV7-6 to TRBJ2-5; 7 bases fit TRBD1. With 1 base clipped from V and 5 bases from J, the junction kept 10 bases outside the gene matches. CDR1 and CDR2 (germline): SGHVS, FNYEAQ. CDR3 length: 16 residues. Here the CDR3 reads CASSLVRQGLGETQYF. In DNA form, the CDR3 reads TGTGCCAGCAGCTTAGTGAGACAGGGCCTCGGGGAGACCCAGTACTTC.

The gene calls are TRBV25-1 and TRBJ2-7; 7 bases line up with TRBD1. V was clipped by 4 bases and J by 1 base; unmatched bases: 4. Germline V CDR1 and CDR2: MGHDK, SYGVNS. This CDR3 has 14 residues. The DNA of the CDR3 is TGTGCCAGCAGTGGACAGGGAGTTTCCTACGAGCAGTACTTC. As protein: CASSGQGVSYEQYF.

This clone was seen a few times. The V and J genes are TRBV9 and TRBJ1-1; 10 bases align to TRBD1. This CDR3 is 16 amino acids long. V shed 0 bases and J 9 bases; nucleotides not matched to a gene: 11. Germline CDR1 and CDR2: SGDLS and YYNGEE. CDR3 sequence reads: CASSVAGTGVTEQAFF. For the CDR3, the DNA is TGTGCCAGCAGCGTAGCAGGGACAGGGGTGACAGAGCAAGCTTTCTTT.

Only a few counts were recorded for this clone. CDR3 coding DNA: TGTGCCAGCAGTTTATCCGGAGACGGATACACTGAAGCTTTCTTT. Translated: CASSLSGDGYTEAFF. The V gene is TRBV27, the J gene TRBJ1-1; D gene unclear. Germline-derived CDR1 and CDR2 are MNHEY and SMNVEV (reference sequence). Trimming took 0 bases from V and 3 from J, leaving 11 bases between them. The CDR3 length is 15 residues.

The rearrangement links TRBV6-5 to TRBJ2-7, with no clear D. V was cut by 6 bases and J by 2 bases, with 17 bases left in between. This CDR3 contains 15 residues. Per germline, CDR1 MNHEY and CDR2 SVGAGI. CDR3 DNA sequence: TGTGCCAGCAGACAAGACACCACCGAAACCTACGAGCAGTACTTC. As protein: CASRQDTTETYEQYF.

The V call is TRBV6-6, the J call TRBJ2-3; tentatively, D is TRBD1 (7 bases). The germline CDR1 and CDR2 sequences are MNHNY and SVGAGI (reference sequence). V shed 7 bases and J shed 0 bases, with 14 bases lying between them. CDR3 length: 15 amino acids. The CDR3 DNA sequence: TGTGCCAGCAAAACGACAGGGACTAGCACAGATACGCAGTATTTT. Its translation is CASKTTGTSTDTQYF.

The chain carries TRBV11-2 and TRBJ2-5; TRBD2 aligns across 12 bases. Trimming took 6 bases from V and 7 from J; bases not matched to a gene: 12. There are 16 residues in the CDR3. Germline CDR1 reads SGHAT; CDR2 reads FQNNGV. The CDR3 protein is CASRTSGGPGSRTQYF. The CDR3 DNA follows: TGTGCCAGCAGAACTAGCGGGGGGCCGGGCTCGCGGACCCAGTACTTC.

This sequence joins TRBV7-2 and TRBJ2-1, with TRBD2 identical over 10 bases. Germline trimming cut 3 bases from V and 4 bases from J; bases unmatched to any gene: 9. Germline V gene data show CDR1 as SGHTA and CDR2 as FQGNSA. The CDR3 consists of 17 residues. CDR3 loop: CASSFPGASGGYNEQFF. CDR3 DNA sequence: TGTGCCAGCAGCTTCCCCGGGGCTAGCGGGGGTTACAATGAGCAGTTCTTC.

As concerns this clone: Different DNA sequences within this sample yield the same CDR3. DNA for the CDR3: TGTGCCAGCAGCCTCACAGAGAACTATGGCTACACCTTC. Amino acid sequence: CASSLTENYGYTF. This rearrangement joins TRBV6-6 to TRBJ1-2; no reliable D call. V was clipped by 6 bases and J by 2 bases, with 10 bases between them. The length of the CDR3 is 13 residues. CDR1 and CDR2 from the germline V gene are MNHNY and SVGAGI (reference sequence).

This chain links TRBV6-5 with TRBJ1-1, with D perhaps matching TRBD1 (5 bases). The CDR3 contains 14 residues. V was shortened by 1 base and J by 7 bases, with 13 bases between the two germline ends. The germline CDR1 and CDR2 sequences are MNHEY and SVGAGI. DNA for the CDR3: TGTGCCAGCAGTTACTTTCAGGGTAGCGGTGAAGCTTTCTTT. Its translation: CASSYFQGSGEAFF.

V is TRBV6-1 and J is TRBJ1-5, with a possible D match to TRBD1 (5 bases). Germline values: CDR1 MNHNS, CDR2 SASEGT. Trimming left V 5 bases short and J 5 bases short, with 10 bases between. This CDR3 is built from 13 residues. The CDR3 DNA reads as TGTGCCAGCAGTCAGGGTTATCATCAGCCCCAGCATTTT. Translating gives CASSQGYHQPQHF.

This chain joins TRBV27 and TRBJ1-1; the D is unclear. The CDR3 has 15 amino acids. Germline V lookup: CDR1 MNHEY, CDR2 SMNVEV (reference sequence). Trimming cost V 8 bases and J 0 bases, with 16 bases left between them. CDR3 residues: CASRDLGGMNTEAFF. CDR3 sequence (DNA): TGTGCCAGCCGCGACCTCGGCGGAATGAACACTGAAGCTTTCTTT.

The chain has TRBV7-9 and TRBJ1-1, with TRBD1 matching 9 bases. Trimming removed 5 bases from V and 7 bases from J; junction bases left unmatched: 8. CDR1 is SEHNR and CDR2 is FQNEAQ in the germline V gene (reference sequence). The CDR3 is 14 residues long. The CDR3 nucleotides read TGTGCCAGCAGCCTCGGGACAGGGCTTCGTGAAGCTTTCTTT. Translated, it gives CASSLGTGLREAFF.

V usage is TRBV19 and J usage is TRBJ1-4, with TRBD1 matching 10 bases. V shed 4 bases and J 7 bases; nucleotides not matched to a gene: 6. The CDR3 is 15 residues long. Germline loops: CDR1 LNHDA, CDR2 SQIVND (reference sequence). As DNA, the CDR3 is TGTGCCAGTAGTACGTCCGGGACAGGGGTTGAAAAACTGTTTTTT. This sequence encodes CASSTSGTGVEKLFF.